This T cell receptor (beta chain) is drawn from a study of T cells in Graves' hyperthyroidism and ophthalmopathy. There are many counts of this clonotype. The CDR3 contains 19 residues. Per the germline V gene, CDR1 is MDHEN and CDR2 is SYDVKM. V shed 3 bases and J 1 base; nucleotides not matched to a gene: 12. Each diagnosis drew on symptoms, thyroxine, TRAb, thyroid ultrasound and orbital computed tomography findings. Amplified TCR beta CDR3 regions came from RNA transcripts. TCR CDR3 regions were first amplified by RT-PCR with HTBI primers. One entry per CDR3 protein results from TCRdb running MiXCR on the multiplex PCR reads. The sample holds 200,000 to 300,000 distinct CDR3 sequences, 24% seen once.

Source material: blood. J is TRBJ2-4 and V is TRBV28; 10 bases match TRBD2. This clonotype was sampled from a middle-aged woman with Graves' ophthalmopathy. The CDR3: CASSFVLAGVKGAKNIQYF. Written as DNA, the CDR3 is TGTGCCAGCAGTTTCGTCCTAGCGGGAGTTAAGGGGGCCAAAAACATTCAGTACTTC.